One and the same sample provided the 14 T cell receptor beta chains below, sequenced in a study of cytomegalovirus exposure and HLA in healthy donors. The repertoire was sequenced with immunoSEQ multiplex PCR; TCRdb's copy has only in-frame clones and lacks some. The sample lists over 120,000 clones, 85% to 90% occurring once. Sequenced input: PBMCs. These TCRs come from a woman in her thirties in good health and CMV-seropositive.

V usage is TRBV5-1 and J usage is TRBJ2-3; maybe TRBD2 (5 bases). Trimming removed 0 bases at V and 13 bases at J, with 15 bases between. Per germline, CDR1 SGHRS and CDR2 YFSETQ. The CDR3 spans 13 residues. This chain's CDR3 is CASSLEGGPLKYF. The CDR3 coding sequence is TGCGCCAGCAGCTTGGAGGGCGGGCCCCTCAAGTATTTT.

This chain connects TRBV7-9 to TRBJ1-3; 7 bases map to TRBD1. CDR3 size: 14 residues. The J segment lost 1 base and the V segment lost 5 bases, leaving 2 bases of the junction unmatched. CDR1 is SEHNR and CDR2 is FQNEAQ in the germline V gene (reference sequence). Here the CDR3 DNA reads TGTGCCAGCAGCGGGACAGAGTCTGGAAACACCATATATTTT. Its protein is CASSGTESGNTIYF.

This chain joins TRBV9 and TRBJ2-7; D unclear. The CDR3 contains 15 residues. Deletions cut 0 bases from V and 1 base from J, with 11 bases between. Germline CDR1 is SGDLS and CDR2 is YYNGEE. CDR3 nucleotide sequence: TGTGCCAGCAGCGTAGACGGCGGCCCATCCTACGAGCAGTACTTC. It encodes CASSVDGGPSYEQYF.

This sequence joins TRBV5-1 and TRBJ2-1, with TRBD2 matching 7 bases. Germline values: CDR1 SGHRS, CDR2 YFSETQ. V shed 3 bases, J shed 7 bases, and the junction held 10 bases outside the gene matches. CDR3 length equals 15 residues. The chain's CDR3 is CASSSLGLVRNEQFF. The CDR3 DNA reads TGCGCCAGCAGCTCCCTAGGACTAGTTAGGAATGAGCAGTTCTTC.

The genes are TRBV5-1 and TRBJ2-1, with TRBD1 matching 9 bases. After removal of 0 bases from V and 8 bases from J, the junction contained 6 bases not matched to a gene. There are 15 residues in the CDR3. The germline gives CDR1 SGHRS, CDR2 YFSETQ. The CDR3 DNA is TGCGCCAGCAGCTTGGAGGACAGGGGCCGGGATGAGCAGTTCTTC. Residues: CASSLEDRGRDEQFF.

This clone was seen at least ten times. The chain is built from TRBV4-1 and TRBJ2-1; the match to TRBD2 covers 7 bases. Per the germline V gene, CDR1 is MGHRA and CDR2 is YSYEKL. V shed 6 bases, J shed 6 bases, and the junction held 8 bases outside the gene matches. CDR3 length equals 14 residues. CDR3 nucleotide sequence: TGCGCCAGCAGGCAGCGGCTAGCGGCCAATGAGCAGTTCTTC. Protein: CASRQRLAANEQFF.

CDR3 region: CASRNRDFPTNEKLFF. For the CDR3, the DNA is TGTGCCAGCAGGAATCGGGACTTCCCAACTAATGAAAAACTGTTTTTT. V gene TRBV6-6 combines with J gene TRBJ1-4, with D possibly matching TRBD1 (5 bases). This CDR3 is 16 amino acids long. Germline CDR1 MNHNY, CDR2 SVGAGI (reference sequence). The V end lost 6 bases, the J end lost 0 bases, and 14 bases lay between the germline ends.

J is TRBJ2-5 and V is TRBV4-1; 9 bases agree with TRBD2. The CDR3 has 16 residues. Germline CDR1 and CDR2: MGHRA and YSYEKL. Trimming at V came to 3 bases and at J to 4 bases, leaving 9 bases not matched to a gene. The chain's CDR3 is CASSQDKAGGGETQYF. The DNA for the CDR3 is TGCGCCAGCAGCCAGGATAAAGCGGGAGGAGGAGAGACCCAGTACTTC.

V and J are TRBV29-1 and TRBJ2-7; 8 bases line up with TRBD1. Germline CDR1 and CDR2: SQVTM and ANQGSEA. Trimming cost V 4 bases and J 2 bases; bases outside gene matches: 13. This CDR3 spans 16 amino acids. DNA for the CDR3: TGCAGCGTTGGTTCAGGTTTAGGACAGGGTCCCTACGAGCAGTACTTC. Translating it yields CSVGSGLGQGPYEQYF.

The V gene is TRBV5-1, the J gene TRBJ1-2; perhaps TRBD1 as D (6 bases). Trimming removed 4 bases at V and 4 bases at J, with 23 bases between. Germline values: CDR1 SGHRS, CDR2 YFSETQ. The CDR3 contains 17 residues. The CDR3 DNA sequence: TGCGCCAGCAGCCCCTGGGGTACCAGGGGCGATTCCTATGGCTACACCTTC. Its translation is CASSPWGTRGDSYGYTF.

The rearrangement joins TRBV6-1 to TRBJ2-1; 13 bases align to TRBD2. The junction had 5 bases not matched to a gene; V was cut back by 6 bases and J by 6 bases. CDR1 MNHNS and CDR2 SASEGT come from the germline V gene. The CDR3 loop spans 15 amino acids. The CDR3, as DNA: TGTGCCAGCAGAACGGGACTAGCGGGGCGCAATGAGCAGTTCTTC. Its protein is CASRTGLAGRNEQFF.

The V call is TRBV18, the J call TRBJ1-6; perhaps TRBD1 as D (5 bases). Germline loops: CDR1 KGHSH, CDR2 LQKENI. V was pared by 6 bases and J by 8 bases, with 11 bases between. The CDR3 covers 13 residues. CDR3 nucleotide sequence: TGTGCCAGCTCGCAGGGCGGGGATTCACCCCTCCACTTT. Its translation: CASSQGGDSPLHF.

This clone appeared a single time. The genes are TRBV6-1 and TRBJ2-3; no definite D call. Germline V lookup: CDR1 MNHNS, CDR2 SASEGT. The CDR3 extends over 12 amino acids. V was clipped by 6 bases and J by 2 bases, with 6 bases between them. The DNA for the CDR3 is TGTGCCAGCAGGTTACACACAGATACGCAGTATTTT. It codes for CASRLHTDTQYF.

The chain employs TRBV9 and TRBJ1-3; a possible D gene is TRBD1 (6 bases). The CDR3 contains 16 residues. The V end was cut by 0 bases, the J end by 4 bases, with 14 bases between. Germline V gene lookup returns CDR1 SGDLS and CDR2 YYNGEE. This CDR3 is CASSVGQGLDGNTIYF. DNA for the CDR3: TGTGCCAGCAGCGTAGGGCAGGGGCTCGACGGAAACACCATATATTTT.